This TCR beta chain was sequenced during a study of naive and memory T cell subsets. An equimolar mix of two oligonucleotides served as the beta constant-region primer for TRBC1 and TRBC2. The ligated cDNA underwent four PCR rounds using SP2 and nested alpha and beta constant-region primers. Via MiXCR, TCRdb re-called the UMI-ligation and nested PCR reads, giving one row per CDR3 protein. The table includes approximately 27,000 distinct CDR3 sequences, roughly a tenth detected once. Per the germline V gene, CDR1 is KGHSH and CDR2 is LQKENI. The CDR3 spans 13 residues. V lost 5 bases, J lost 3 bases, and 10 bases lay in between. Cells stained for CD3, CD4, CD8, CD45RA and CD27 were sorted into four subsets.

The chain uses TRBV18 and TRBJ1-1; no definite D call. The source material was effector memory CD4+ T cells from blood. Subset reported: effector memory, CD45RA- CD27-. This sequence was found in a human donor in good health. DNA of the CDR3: TGTGCCAGCTCAAGATCAAAGGACACTGAAGCTTTCTTT. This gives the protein CASSRSKDTEAFF.